This section outlines one T cell receptor beta chain sequence together with its context. There are 13 residues in the CDR3. Germline V gives CDR1 GTSNPN, CDR2 SVGIG (reference sequence). Trimming at V came to 4 bases and at J to 5 bases, leaving 6 bases not matched to a gene. This sample stems from a study of T cell responses to AZD1222 COVID-19 vaccine. Here immunoSEQ multiplex PCR was the method, and the copy in TCRdb shows in-frame clones only, minus some. The table shows some 73,000 clones, with about 91% occurring only once. Sequences were derived from peripheral blood, sampled 28 days after the second AZD1222 dose. The chain combines TRBV30 with TRBJ2-3; 7 bases are shared with TRBD1. This TCR came from an adult who received the AZD1222 COVID-19 vaccine. CDR3 sequence reads: CAWTQGSEDTQYF. DNA of the CDR3: TGTGCCTGGACACAGGGGAGTGAAGATACGCAGTATTTT. The full variable domain, completed using reference TRBV30 and TRBJ2-3, is SQTIHQWPATLVQPVGSPLSLECTVEGTSNPNLYWYRQAAGRGLQLLFYSVGIGQISSEVPQNLSASRPQDRQFILSSKKLLLSDSGFYLCAWTQGSEDTQYFGPGTRLTVL.